These 9 T cell receptor beta chains came from one sample sequenced in a study of OX40 agonist ivuxolimab in advanced cancers. Sequencing used immunoSEQ multiplex PCR; TCRdb keeps in-frame clones, though not all of them. This table holds over 25,000 clones, 80% to 95% found once. Sample: CD4+ or CD8+ T cells sorted from blood, taken in a trial of the OX40 agonist ivuxolimab. The source is an adult with an advanced solid tumor such as melanoma, head and neck, liver or kidney cancer.

This chain links TRBV2 with TRBJ2-2; possibly TRBD1 for D (5 bases). The CDR3 loop spans 16 amino acids. Germline CDR1 and CDR2: SNHLY and FYNNEI. Trimming cost V 6 bases and J 4 bases, with 18 bases left between them. The CDR3 protein is CASSETWGAGTGELFF. In DNA, the CDR3 is TGTGCCAGCAGCGAGACGTGGGGCGCAGGCACCGGGGAGCTGTTTTTT.

J is TRBJ2-5 and V is TRBV15; D is unclear. The CDR3 spans 12 residues. The V gene lost 3 bases and the J gene lost 0 bases, with 2 bases spanning the gap. In germline, CDR1 is LNHNV, CDR2 YYDKDF (reference sequence). The CDR3 sequence is CATSRDQETQYF. Written as DNA, the CDR3 is TGTGCCACCAGCAGGGACCAAGAGACCCAGTACTTC.

V is TRBV7-9 and J is TRBJ1-1, with a weak D call TRBD1 (5 bases). Germline V CDR1 and CDR2: SEHNR, FQNEAQ (reference sequence). CDR3 length equals 15 residues. V lost 1 base and J lost 5, with 14 bases in between. CDR3 bases: TGTGCCAGCAGCTTAGGGACGGGGGAAAGGACTGAAGCTTTCTTT. The encoded protein is CASSLGTGERTEAFF. Supplemented by reference TRBV7-9 and TRBJ1-1, the full variable domain reads DTGVSQNPRHKITKRGQNVTFRCDPISEHNRLYWYRQTLGQGPEFLTYFQNEAQLEKSRLLSDRFSAERPKGSFSTLEIQRTEQGDSAMYLCASSLGTGERTEAFFGQGTRLTVV.

This chain connects TRBV7-8 to TRBJ2-1; D is possibly TRBD1 (6 bases). The CDR3 has 14 residues. V shed 2 bases and J shed 4 bases, with 9 bases lying between them. Germline values: CDR1 SGHVS, CDR2 FQNEAQ. In nucleotides, the CDR3 is TGTGCCAGCAGCTTAAGTAGGGGGTACAATGAGCAGTTCTTC. It translates to CASSLSRGYNEQFF. Combining the CDR3 with reference TRBV7-8 and TRBJ2-1 gives the whole variable domain GAGVSQSPRYKVAKRGQDVALRCDPISGHVSLFWYQQALGQGPEFLTYFQNEAQLDKSGLPSDRFFAERPEGSVSTLKIQRTQQEDSAVYLCASSLSRGYNEQFFGPGTRLTVL.

The V call is TRBV27, the J call TRBJ2-2, with D perhaps given as TRBD1 or TRBD2 (6 bases each). The CDR3 runs 14 residues. CDR1 and CDR2 from the germline V gene are MNHEY and SMNVEV (reference sequence). The V end was cut by 6 bases, the J end by 5 bases, with 13 bases between. DNA of the CDR3: TGTGCCAGCAGACAAGGAGGGGGGACCGGGGAGCTGTTTTTT. Translating it yields CASRQGGGTGELFF.

The V gene is TRBV30, the J gene TRBJ2-1, with 9 bases fitting TRBD1. The CDR3 extends over 15 amino acids. Unmatched junction bases numbered 7, after V lost 3 bases and J lost 4 bases. Germline V lookup: CDR1 GTSNPN, CDR2 SVGIG (reference sequence). CDR3 bases: TGTGCCTGGAGCCTGGGACAGGGAATATACAATGAGCAGTTCTTC. Translation gives CAWSLGQGIYNEQFF.

The gene calls are TRBV6-6 and TRBJ1-1; D unclear. Germline CDR1 is MNHNY and CDR2 is SVGAGI (reference sequence). V was pared by 2 bases and J by 0 bases, with 7 bases between. This CDR3 has 14 amino acids. CDR3 sequence: CASSYLGMNTEAFF. Written as DNA, the CDR3 is TGTGCCAGCAGTTACCTGGGGATGAACACTGAAGCTTTCTTT.

A remark on this clone: This sample includes further DNA sequences coding for the same CDR3. The V gene is TRBV9, the J gene TRBJ1-5, with D maybe TRBD1 (5 bases). V lost 2 bases, J lost 7 bases, and 13 bases lay in between. Germline values: CDR1 SGDLS, CDR2 YYNGEE. The length of the CDR3 is 14 residues. CDR3 DNA sequence: TGTGCCAGCAGCGTTGGGGGAGATGGGCAGCCCCAGCATTTT. Amino acids: CASSVGGDGQPQHF. The entire variable domain, with the rest obtained from reference TRBV9 and TRBJ1-5, is as follows: DSGVTQTPKHLITATGQRVTLRCSPRSGDLSVYWYQQSLDQGLQFLIQYYNGEERAKGNILERFSAQQFPDLHSELNLSSLELGDSALYFCASSVGGDGQPQHFGDGTRLSIL.

The chain recombines TRBV27 with TRBJ2-1, with TRBD2 matching 9 bases. The CDR3 extends over 16 amino acids. V shed 0 bases and J 5 bases; nucleotides not matched to a gene: 5. CDR1 is MNHEY, CDR2 SMNVEV, per germline (reference sequence). The CDR3 DNA reads as TGTGCCAGCAGTTTATCGTTCCTAGCGGGGCACAATGAGCAGTTCTTC. Its protein is CASSLSFLAGHNEQFF.